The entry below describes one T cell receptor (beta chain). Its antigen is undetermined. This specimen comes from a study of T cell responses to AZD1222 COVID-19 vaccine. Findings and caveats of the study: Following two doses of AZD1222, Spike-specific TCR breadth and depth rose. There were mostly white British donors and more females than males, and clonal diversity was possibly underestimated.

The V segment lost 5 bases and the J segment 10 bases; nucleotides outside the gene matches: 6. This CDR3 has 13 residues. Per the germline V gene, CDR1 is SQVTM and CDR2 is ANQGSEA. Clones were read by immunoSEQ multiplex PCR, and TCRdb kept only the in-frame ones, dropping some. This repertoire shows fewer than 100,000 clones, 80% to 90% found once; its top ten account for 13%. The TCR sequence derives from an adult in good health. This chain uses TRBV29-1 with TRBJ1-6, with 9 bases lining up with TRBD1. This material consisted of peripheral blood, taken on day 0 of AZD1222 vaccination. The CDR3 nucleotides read TGCAGCGTTATACAGGGGGCGAACTCACCCCTCCACTTT. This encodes CSVIQGANSPLHF.